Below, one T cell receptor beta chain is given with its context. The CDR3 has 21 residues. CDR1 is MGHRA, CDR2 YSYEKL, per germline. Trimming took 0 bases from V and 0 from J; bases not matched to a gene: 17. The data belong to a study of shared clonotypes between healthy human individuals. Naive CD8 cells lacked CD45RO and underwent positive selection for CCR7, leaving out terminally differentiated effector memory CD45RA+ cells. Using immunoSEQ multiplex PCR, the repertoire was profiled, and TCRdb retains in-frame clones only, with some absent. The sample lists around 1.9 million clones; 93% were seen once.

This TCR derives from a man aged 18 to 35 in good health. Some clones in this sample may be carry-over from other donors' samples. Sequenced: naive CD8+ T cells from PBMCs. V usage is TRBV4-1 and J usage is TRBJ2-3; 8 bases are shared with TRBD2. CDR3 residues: CASSQDVLPGSTSDSTDTQYF. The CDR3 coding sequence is TGCGCCAGCAGCCAAGACGTATTGCCAGGCTCGACTAGCGATAGCACAGATACGCAGTATTTT.